These 23 T cell receptor beta chains originate from one sample sequenced in a study of blood T cell repertoires in COVID-19. Produced via immunoSEQ multiplex PCR; TCRdb's table is partial and in-frame only. The data hold more than 95,000 clones, with more than 70% observed a single time. What was sequenced was peripheral blood. These receptors all stem from a woman of 80 years or more with COVID-19, enrolled during active disease.

The chain has TRBV4-2 and TRBJ2-6, with D possibly being TRBD2 (5 bases). The CDR3 spans 17 residues. CDR1 and CDR2 from the germline V gene are LGHNA and YNFKEQ. V was trimmed by 0 bases and J by 3 bases, leaving 12 bases between them. The CDR3 DNA reads as TGTGCCAGCAGCCAAGACCGAGCGGTCCGTGGGGCCAACGTCCTGACTTTC. This codes for CASSQDRAVRGANVLTF.

The chain is built from TRBV19 and TRBJ1-6; weak D call: TRBD1 (6 bases). The germline V gene encodes CDR1 LNHDA and CDR2 SQIVND (reference sequence). The V end was cut by 6 bases, the J end by 7 bases, with 16 bases between. The CDR3 consists of 15 residues. The CDR3: CASRTGQNTNSPLHF. CDR3 DNA: TGTGCCAGTAGAACCGGACAGAATACCAATTCACCCCTCCACTTT.

J is TRBJ2-3 and V is TRBV11-2, with 8 nucleotides matching TRBD2. The CDR3 loop spans 15 amino acids. The germline CDR1 and CDR2 sequences are SGHAT and FQNNGV. V dropped 5 bases and J dropped 0; count of bases not matched to a gene: 4. Here the CDR3 DNA reads TGTGCCAGCAGCCCTAGACTAGCGAGCACAGATACGCAGTATTTT. Translation gives CASSPRLASTDTQYF.

The chain carries TRBV5-4 and TRBJ2-7, with 8 positions matching TRBD2. The CDR3 has 15 amino acids. After removal of 1 base from V and 5 bases from J, the junction contained 8 bases not matched to a gene. Per germline, CDR1 SGHNT and CDR2 YYREEE (reference sequence). As DNA, the CDR3 is TGTGCCAGCAGCTTGAAAAGCGGGAGTGTAGACGAGCAGTACTTC. Its protein is CASSLKSGSVDEQYF.

The rearrangement uses TRBV6-2 or TRBV6-3 and TRBJ2-7; a weak D match, TRBD2 (5 bases). The CDR3 consists of 17 residues. Germline lookup yields CDR1 MNHEY and CDR2 SVGEGT. The ends were cut back, 2 bases at V and 0 bases at J, with 17 bases in the middle. CDR3 in amino acids: CASSYPGWATRSYEQYF. CDR3 DNA: TGTGCCAGCAGTTACCCGGGATGGGCGACACGCTCCTACGAGCAGTACTTC.

The rearrangement joins TRBV5-6 to TRBJ2-7, with 13 bases that match TRBD2. The CDR3 length is 16 residues. Germline assignment: CDR1 SGHDT and CDR2 YYEEEE. V dropped 4 bases and J dropped 2; count of bases not matched to a gene: 6. The CDR3 reads CASSPAGTSGTYEQYF. The CDR3 DNA follows: TGTGCCAGCAGCCCTGCCGGGACTAGCGGGACCTACGAGCAGTACTTC. The full variable domain, with the rest looked up from reference TRBV5-6 and TRBJ2-7, is DAGVTQSPTHLIKTRGQQVTLRCSPKSGHDTVSWYQQALGQGPQFIFQYYEEEERQRGNFPDRFSGHQFPNYSSELNVNALLLGDSALYLCASSPAGTSGTYEQYFGPGTRLTVT.

The chain joins TRBV16 to TRBJ1-1; the D is unclear. CDR1 and CDR2 (germline): KGHSY, FQNENV. This CDR3 has 13 amino acids. With 4 bases removed from V and 4 bases from J, the gap between germline ends came to 10 bases. CDR3 DNA sequence: TGTGCCAGCAGCCTCAACTTCGGCACTGAAGCTTTCTTT. Protein sequence: CASSLNFGTEAFF.

The rearrangement uses TRBV7-2 and TRBJ1-2; TRBD1 matches at 9 bases. Per the germline V gene, CDR1 is SGHTA and CDR2 is FQGNSA. The length of the CDR3 is 15 residues. J was trimmed by 8 bases and V by 5 bases; bases with no gene match: 12. The CDR3, as DNA: TGTGCCAGCAGCAGAACGGGACAGGGAAGCGACGGCTACACCTTC. It specifies CASSRTGQGSDGYTF.

The chain carries TRBV11-2 and TRBJ2-2; 13 nucleotides match TRBD2. The J segment lost 7 bases and the V segment lost 1 base, leaving 6 bases of the junction unmatched. CDR3 length: 17 residues. CDR1 SGHAT and CDR2 FQNNGV come from the germline V gene. CDR3 amino acids: CASSLGTSGRAYGELFF. In nucleotides, the CDR3 is TGTGCCAGCAGCTTAGGGACTAGCGGGAGAGCATACGGGGAGCTGTTTTTT.

The J gene is TRBJ1-3, the V gene TRBV11-2; no definite D call. CDR3 length equals 15 residues. Germline values: CDR1 SGHAT, CDR2 FQNNGV. V was shortened by 5 bases and J by 0 bases, with 11 bases between the two germline ends. The CDR3, as DNA: TGTGCCAGCAGCGTGGAGGGCTTCTCTGGAAACACCATATATTTT. It codes for CASSVEGFSGNTIYF.

The V call is TRBV2, the J call TRBJ2-7, with TRBD2 matching over 11 bases. CDR3 length: 16 residues. Per germline, CDR1 SNHLY and CDR2 FYNNEI. V shed 1 base, J shed 6 bases, and the junction held 8 bases outside the gene matches. CDR3 DNA sequence: TGTGCCAGCAGTGAAGTATGGCGAACTAGCGGGAGCGAGCAGTACTTC. This codes for CASSEVWRTSGSEQYF.

This clone has more than one count but fewer than ten. This chain links TRBV7-3 with TRBJ1-5, with unresolved D. This CDR3 has 13 residues. CDR1 SGHTA and CDR2 FQGTGA come from the germline V gene. Trimming stripped 5 bases from V and 7 bases from J, with 12 bases between. The CDR3 sequence: CASSQTPGQPQHF. The CDR3, as DNA: TGTGCCAGCAGCCAGACTCCGGGGCAGCCCCAGCATTTT.

A single count supports this clone. The V call is TRBV19, the J call TRBJ1-5, with 9 bases aligning to TRBD1. The V segment lost 0 bases and the J segment 6 bases; nucleotides outside the gene matches: 9. The CDR3 has 17 amino acids. Germline values: CDR1 LNHDA, CDR2 SQIVND (reference sequence). The CDR3 DNA follows: TGTGCCAGTAGTATAGATCAAGGGACAGGGTTTGGTCAGCCCCAGCATTTT. Its protein product is CASSIDQGTGFGQPQHF.

V usage is TRBV4-3 and J usage is TRBJ1-1; D might be TRBD1 (6 bases). There are 16 residues in the CDR3. The V end lost 0 bases, the J end lost 1 base, and 12 bases lay between the germline ends. In germline, CDR1 is LGHNA, CDR2 YSLEER. CDR3 sequence reads: CASSQDRGLANTEAFF. DNA for the CDR3: TGCGCCAGCAGCCAAGACAGGGGTTTGGCGAACACTGAAGCTTTCTTT.

V usage is TRBV7-9 and J usage is TRBJ2-5; D is perhaps TRBD2 (5 bases). The CDR3 consists of 15 residues. V was pared by 5 bases and J by 1 base, with 14 bases between. Germline CDR1 and CDR2: SEHNR and FQNEAQ (reference sequence). CDR3 in amino acids: CASSPLMRAQETQYF. CDR3 DNA sequence: TGTGCCAGCAGCCCCCTGATGAGGGCCCAAGAGACCCAGTACTTC.

The rearrangement joins TRBV4-2 to TRBJ1-6; TRBD1 matches 7 bases. Trimming took 6 bases from V and 4 from J; bases not matched to a gene: 6. Germline CDR1 LGHNA, CDR2 YNFKEQ. The CDR3 is 15 residues long. CDR3 residues: CASRPGTDYNSPLHF. DNA of the CDR3: TGTGCCAGCAGACCCGGGACAGATTATAATTCACCCCTCCACTTT.

This chain connects TRBV15 to TRBJ1-1; D is ambiguous. From germline, CDR1 is LNHNV and CDR2 YYDKDF (reference sequence). The CDR3 has 14 amino acids. V dropped 9 bases and J dropped 0 bases, with 14 bases sitting between them. DNA of the CDR3: TGTGCCACGGGGAAAGGGAGCATGAACACTGAAGCTTTCTTT. Amino acids: CATGKGSMNTEAFF.

This chain joins TRBV6-6 and TRBJ1-5; D perhaps matches TRBD1 (5 bases). The CDR3 is 15 residues long. Germline loops: CDR1 MNHNY, CDR2 SVGAGI (reference sequence). V lost 2 bases, J lost 7 bases, and 15 bases lay in between. The chain's CDR3 is CASSYLSQGNQPQHF. The CDR3 coding sequence is TGTGCCAGCAGTTACCTGTCCCAGGGTAACCAGCCCCAGCATTTT.

The V and J genes are TRBV28 and TRBJ2-5; 11 bases are a match to TRBD1. V shed 6 bases, J shed 4 bases, and the junction held 10 bases outside the gene matches. The CDR3 has 16 amino acids. CDR1 MDHEN and CDR2 SYDVKM come from the germline V gene. The CDR3 here is CASRVGTGGHRETQYF. CDR3 coding DNA: TGTGCCAGCAGGGTCGGGACAGGGGGGCACAGAGAGACCCAGTACTTC.

The rearrangement uses TRBV19 and TRBJ2-2; TRBD2 matches 10 bases. Germline V lookup: CDR1 LNHDA, CDR2 SQIVND (reference sequence). The CDR3 is made up of 16 amino acids. The V segment lost 8 bases and the J segment 6 bases; nucleotides outside the gene matches: 12. CDR3 residues: CASLQREGQSPGELFF. For the CDR3, the DNA is TGTGCCAGTTTGCAGCGGGAGGGCCAAAGTCCCGGGGAGCTGTTTTTT.

This rearrangement joins TRBV11-2 to TRBJ2-7, with D maybe TRBD2 (5 bases). CDR3 size: 16 residues. Germline-derived CDR1 and CDR2 are SGHAT and FQNNGV. V was cut by 4 bases and J by 6 bases, with 22 bases left in between. Here the CDR3 reads CASSSITRLTSREQYF. In DNA, the CDR3 is TGTGCCAGCAGCTCGATCACTAGGCTCACTTCGCGCGAGCAGTACTTC.

The rearrangement joins TRBV7-2 to TRBJ2-7, with TRBD2 matching 8 bases. This CDR3 has 16 amino acids. The germline CDR1 and CDR2 sequences are SGHTA and FQGNSA. V trimming: 5 bases; J trimming: 0 bases; junction bases outside the gene matches: 9. The CDR3 here is CASSRRTSWLSYEQYF. CDR3 coding DNA: TGTGCCAGCAGCCGTCGGACTAGCTGGCTCTCCTACGAGCAGTACTTC.

This clone has a handful of counts. This chain links TRBV28 with TRBJ1-2, with D maybe TRBD1 (6 bases). The CDR3 is 15 amino acids. Between the trimmed V and J ends, which lost 3 bases and 4 bases, there was a span of 15 bases. CDR1 and CDR2 (germline): MDHEN, SYDVKM. The DNA of the CDR3 is TGTGCCAGCAGTTTGGGATCAGGGGCGATCTATGGCTACACCTTC. It is translated as CASSLGSGAIYGYTF.